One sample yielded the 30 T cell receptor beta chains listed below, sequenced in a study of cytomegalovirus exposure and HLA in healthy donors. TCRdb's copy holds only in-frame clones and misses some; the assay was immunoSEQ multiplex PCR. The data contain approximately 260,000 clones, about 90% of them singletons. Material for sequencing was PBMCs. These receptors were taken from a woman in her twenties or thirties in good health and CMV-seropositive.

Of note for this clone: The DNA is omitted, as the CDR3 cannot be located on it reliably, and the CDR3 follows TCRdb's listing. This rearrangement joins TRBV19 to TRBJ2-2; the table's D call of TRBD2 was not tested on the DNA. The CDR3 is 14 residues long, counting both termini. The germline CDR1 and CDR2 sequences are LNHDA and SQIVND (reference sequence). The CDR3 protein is CASSPGLRAGELFF.

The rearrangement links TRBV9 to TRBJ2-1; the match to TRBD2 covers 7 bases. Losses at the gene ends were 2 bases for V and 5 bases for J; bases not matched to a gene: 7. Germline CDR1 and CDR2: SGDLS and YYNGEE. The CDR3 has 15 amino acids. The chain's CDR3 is CASSVGGRTHNEQFF. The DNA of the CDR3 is TGTGCCAGCAGCGTTGGCGGGAGAACCCACAATGAGCAGTTCTTC.

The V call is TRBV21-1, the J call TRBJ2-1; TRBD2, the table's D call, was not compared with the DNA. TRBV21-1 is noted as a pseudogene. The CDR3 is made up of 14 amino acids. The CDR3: CASSTSGIRNEQFF. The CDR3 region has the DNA TGTGCCAGCAGCACCTCGGGGATTAGGAATGAGCAGTTCTTC.

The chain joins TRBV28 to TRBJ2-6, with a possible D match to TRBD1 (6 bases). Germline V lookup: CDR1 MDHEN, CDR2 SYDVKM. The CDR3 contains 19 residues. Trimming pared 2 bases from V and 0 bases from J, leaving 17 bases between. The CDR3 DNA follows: TGTGCCAGCAGTTTACCAGGGGTAATGGGGTACTCTGGGGCCAACGTCCTGACTTTC. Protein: CASSLPGVMGYSGANVLTF.

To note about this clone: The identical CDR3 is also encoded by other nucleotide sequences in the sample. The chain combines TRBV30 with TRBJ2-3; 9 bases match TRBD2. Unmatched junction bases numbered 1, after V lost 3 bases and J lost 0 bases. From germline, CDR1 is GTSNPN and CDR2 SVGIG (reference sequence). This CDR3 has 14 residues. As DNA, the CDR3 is TGTGCCTGGAGCCTAGCGGGAAGCACAGATACGCAGTATTTT. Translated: CAWSLAGSTDTQYF.

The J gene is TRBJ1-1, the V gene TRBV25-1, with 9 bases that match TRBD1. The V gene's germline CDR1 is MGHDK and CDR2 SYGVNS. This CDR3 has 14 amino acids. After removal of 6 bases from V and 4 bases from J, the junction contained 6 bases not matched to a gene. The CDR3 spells CASRGTGSSTEAFF. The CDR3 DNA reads TGTGCCAGCAGGGGGACAGGGTCGAGCACTGAAGCTTTCTTT.

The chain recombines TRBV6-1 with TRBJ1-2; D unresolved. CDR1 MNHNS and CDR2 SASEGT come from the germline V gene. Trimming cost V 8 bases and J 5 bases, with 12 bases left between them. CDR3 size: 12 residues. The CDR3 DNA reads TGTGCCAGCGAGGGAGACCCGTATGGCTACACCTTC. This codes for CASEGDPYGYTF.

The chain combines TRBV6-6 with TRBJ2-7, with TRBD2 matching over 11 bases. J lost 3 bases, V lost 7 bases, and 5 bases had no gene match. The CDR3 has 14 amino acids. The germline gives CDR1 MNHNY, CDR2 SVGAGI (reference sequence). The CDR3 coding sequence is TGTGCCAGCACCCCAGGGACTAGCGGCTACGAGCAGTACTTC. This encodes CASTPGTSGYEQYF.

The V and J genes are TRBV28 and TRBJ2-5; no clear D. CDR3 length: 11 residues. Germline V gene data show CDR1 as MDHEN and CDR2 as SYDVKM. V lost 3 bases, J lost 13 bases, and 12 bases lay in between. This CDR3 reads CASSFNTKSYF. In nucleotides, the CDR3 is TGTGCCAGCAGTTTTAACACCAAGTCGTACTTC.

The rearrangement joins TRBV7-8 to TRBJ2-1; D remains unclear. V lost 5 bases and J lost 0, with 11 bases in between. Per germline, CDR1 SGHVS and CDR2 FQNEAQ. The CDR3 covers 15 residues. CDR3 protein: CASSAVSSSYNEQFF. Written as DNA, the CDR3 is TGTGCCAGCAGCGCAGTTAGCAGCTCCTACAATGAGCAGTTCTTC.

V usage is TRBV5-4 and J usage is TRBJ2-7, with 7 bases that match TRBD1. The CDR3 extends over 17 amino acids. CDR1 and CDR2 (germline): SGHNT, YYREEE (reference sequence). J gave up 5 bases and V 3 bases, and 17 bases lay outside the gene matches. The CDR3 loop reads CASSSPETSGGLNEQYF. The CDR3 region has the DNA TGTGCCAGCAGCTCGCCGGAGACCTCAGGGGGTCTCAACGAGCAGTACTTC.

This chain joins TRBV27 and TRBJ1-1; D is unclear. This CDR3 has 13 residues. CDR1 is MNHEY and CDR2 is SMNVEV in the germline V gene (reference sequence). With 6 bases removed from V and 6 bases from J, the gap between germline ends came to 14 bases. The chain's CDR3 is CASSPQAVAEAFF. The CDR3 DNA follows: TGTGCCAGCAGCCCTCAGGCCGTCGCTGAAGCTTTCTTT.

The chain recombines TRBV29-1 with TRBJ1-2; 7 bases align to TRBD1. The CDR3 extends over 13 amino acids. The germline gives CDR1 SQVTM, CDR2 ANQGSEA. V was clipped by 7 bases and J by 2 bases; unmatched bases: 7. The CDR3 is CSGDSPKNYGYTF. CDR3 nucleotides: TGCAGCGGGGACAGCCCCAAGAACTATGGCTACACCTTC.

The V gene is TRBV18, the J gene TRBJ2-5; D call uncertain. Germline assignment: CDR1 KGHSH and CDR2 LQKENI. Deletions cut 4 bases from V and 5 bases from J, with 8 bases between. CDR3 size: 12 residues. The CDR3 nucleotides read TGTGCCAGCTCACGTTTCCGGGAGACCCAGTACTTC. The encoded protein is CASSRFRETQYF. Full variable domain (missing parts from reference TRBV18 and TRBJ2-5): NAGVMQNPRHLVRRRGQEARLRCSPMKGHSHVYWYRQLPEEGLKFMVYLQKENIIDESGMPKERFSAEFPKEGPSILRIQQVVRGDSAAYFCASSRFRETQYFGPGTRLLVL.

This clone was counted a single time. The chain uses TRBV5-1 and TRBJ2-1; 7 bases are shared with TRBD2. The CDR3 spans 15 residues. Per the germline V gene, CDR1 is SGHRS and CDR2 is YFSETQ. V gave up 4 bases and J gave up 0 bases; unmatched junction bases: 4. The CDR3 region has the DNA TGCGCCAGCAGCCTAAGCGGGATCTCCTACAATGAGCAGTTCTTC. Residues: CASSLSGISYNEQFF. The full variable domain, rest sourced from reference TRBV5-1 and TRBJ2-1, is KAGVTQTPRYLIKTRGQQVTLSCSPISGHRSVSWYQQTPGQGLQFLFEYFSETQRNKGNFPGRFSGRQFSNSRSEMNVSTLELGDSALYLCASSLSGISYNEQFFGPGTRLTVL.

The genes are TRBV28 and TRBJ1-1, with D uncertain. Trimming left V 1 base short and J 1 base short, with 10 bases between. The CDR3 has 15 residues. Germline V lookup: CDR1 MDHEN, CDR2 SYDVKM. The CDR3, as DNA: TGTGCCAGCAGTTTATTTGACAAAACGAACACTGAAGCTTTCTTT. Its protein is CASSLFDKTNTEAFF.

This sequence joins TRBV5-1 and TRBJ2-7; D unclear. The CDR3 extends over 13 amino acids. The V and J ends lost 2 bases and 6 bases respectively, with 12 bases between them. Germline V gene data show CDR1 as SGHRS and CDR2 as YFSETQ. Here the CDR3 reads CASSFHLSSEQYF. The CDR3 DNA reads TGCGCCAGCAGCTTCCATCTTAGCAGCGAGCAGTACTTC.

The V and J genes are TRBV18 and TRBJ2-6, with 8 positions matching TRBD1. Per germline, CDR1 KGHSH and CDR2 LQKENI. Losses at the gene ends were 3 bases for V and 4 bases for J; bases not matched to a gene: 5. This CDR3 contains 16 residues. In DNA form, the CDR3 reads TGTGCCAGCTCACCCAACAGGGGGGCAGGGGCCAACGTCCTGACTTTC. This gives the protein CASSPNRGAGANVLTF.

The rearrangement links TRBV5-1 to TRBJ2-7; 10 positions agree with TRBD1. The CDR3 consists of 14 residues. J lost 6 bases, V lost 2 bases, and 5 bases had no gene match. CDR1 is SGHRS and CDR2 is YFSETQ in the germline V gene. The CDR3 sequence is CASSFGQGDSEQYF. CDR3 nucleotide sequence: TGCGCCAGCAGCTTTGGACAGGGGGATAGCGAGCAGTACTTC.

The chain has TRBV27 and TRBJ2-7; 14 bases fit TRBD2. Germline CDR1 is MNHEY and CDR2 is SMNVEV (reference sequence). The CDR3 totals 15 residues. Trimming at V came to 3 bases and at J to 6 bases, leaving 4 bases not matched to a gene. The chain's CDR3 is CASSFTGLAGAEQYF. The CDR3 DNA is TGTGCCAGCAGTTTTACGGGACTAGCGGGAGCCGAGCAGTACTTC.

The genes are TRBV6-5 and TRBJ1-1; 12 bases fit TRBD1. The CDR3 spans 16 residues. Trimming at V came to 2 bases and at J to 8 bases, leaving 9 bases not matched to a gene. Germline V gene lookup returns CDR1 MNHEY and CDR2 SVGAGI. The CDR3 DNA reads TGTGCCAGCAGTTACCTTGGCGGGACAGGGGGCGCGGAAGCTTTCTTT. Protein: CASSYLGGTGGAEAFF.

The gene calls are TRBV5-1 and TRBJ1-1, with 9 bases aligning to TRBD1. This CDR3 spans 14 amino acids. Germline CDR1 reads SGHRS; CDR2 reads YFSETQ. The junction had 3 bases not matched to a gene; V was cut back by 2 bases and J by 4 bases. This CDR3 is CASSFLTGGTEAFF. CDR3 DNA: TGCGCCAGCAGCTTCCTGACAGGGGGCACTGAAGCTTTCTTT.

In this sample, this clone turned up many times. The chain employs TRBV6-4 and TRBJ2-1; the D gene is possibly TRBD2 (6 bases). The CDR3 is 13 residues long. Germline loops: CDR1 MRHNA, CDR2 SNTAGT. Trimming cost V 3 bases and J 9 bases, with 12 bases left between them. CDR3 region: CASSERELSEQFF. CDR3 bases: TGTGCCAGCAGTGAACGGGAGTTAAGTGAGCAGTTCTTC.

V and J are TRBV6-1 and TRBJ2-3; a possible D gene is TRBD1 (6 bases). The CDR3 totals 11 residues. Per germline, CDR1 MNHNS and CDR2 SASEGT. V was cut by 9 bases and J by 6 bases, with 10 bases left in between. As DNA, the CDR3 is TGTGCCAGTACAGGGTGGGATACGCAGTATTTT. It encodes CASTGWDTQYF.

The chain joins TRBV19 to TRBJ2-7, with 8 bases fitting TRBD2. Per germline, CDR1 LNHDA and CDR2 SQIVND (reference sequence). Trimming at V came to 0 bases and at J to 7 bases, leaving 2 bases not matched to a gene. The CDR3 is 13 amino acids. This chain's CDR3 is CASSIEPGGEQYF. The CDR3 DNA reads TGTGCCAGTAGTATAGAACCGGGGGGGGAGCAGTACTTC.

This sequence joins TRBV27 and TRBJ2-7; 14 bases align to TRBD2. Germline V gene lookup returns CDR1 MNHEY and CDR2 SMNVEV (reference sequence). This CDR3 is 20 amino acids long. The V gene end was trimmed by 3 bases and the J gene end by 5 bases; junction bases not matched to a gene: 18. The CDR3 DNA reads TGTGCCAGCAGTTTCCGCCTCCCCAGACTAGCGGGAGGGAGTGACAACGAGCAGTACTTC. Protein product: CASSFRLPRLAGGSDNEQYF.

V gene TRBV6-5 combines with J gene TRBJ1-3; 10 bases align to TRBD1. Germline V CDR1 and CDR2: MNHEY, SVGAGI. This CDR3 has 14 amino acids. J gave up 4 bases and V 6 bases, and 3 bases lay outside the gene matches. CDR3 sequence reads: CASRRQGAGNTIYF. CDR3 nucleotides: TGTGCCAGCAGGAGACAGGGGGCCGGAAACACCATATATTTT.

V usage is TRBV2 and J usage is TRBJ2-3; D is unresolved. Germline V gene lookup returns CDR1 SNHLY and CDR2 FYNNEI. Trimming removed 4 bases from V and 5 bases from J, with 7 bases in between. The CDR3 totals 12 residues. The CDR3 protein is CASSAFGDTQYF. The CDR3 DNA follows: TGTGCCAGCAGTGCTTTCGGAGATACGCAGTATTTT.

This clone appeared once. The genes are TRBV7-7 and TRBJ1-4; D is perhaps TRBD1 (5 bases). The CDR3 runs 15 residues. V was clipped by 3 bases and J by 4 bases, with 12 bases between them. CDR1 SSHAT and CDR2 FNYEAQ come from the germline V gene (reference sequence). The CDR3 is CASSLSGARNEKLFF. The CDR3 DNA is TGTGCCAGCAGCTTGAGTGGGGCGCGTAATGAAAAACTGTTTTTT.

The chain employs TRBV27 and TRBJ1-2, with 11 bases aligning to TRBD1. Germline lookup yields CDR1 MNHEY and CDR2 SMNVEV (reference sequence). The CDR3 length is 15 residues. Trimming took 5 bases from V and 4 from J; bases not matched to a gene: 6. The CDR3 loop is CASSPSDRGLYGYTF. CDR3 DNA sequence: TGTGCCAGCAGTCCGTCGGACAGGGGGCTCTATGGCTACACCTTC.